The clone carrying this T cell receptor beta chain showed up just a few times. Its specificity is not known. Each CDR3 protein gets one entry after TCRdb re-called the 5' RACE reads with MiXCR. The table shows about 35,000 distinct CDR3 sequences, with about 5.3% occurring only once. This entry is derived from a study of early T cells in non-severe SARS-CoV-2 infection. The V and J ends lost 6 bases and 1 base respectively, with 12 bases between them. From germline, CDR1 is MDHEN and CDR2 SYDVKM. This CDR3 comprises 14 residues. Findings of the study overall: Using VDJdb, the matching emphasized anti-spike CD8 responses while missing private and CD4 specificities.

This clonotype was sampled from an adult who was a healthcare worker with PCR-confirmed SARS-CoV-2 infection or an uninfected control (not recorded which). The material was whole blood, obtained at baseline. V and J are TRBV28 and TRBJ1-1; D is unresolved. The CDR3 DNA reads as TGTGCCAGCAGAACGCGACGGCAGAACACTGAAGCTTTCTTT. Translating it yields CASRTRRQNTEAFF.